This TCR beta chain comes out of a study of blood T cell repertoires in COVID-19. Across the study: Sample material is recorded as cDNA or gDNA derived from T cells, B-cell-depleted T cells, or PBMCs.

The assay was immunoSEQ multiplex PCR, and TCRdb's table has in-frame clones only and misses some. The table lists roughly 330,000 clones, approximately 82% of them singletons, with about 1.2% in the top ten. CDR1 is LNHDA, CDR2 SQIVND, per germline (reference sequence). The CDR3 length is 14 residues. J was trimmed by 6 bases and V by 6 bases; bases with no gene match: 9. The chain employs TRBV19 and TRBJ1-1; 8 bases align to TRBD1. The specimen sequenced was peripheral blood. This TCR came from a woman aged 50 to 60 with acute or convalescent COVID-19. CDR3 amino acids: CASRVGQGRAEAFF. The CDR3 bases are TGTGCCAGTAGGGTAGGACAGGGTCGCGCTGAAGCTTTCTTT. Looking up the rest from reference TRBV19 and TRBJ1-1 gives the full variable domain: DGGITQSPKYLFRKEGQNVTLSCEQNLNHDAMYWYRQDPGQGLRLIYYSQIVNDFQKGDIAEGYSVSREKKESFPLTVTSAQKNPTAFYLCASRVGQGRAEAFFGQGTRLTVV.